This TCR beta chain came from a study of identical twins. Study-level results: Insertions were fewer in abundant cord blood beta clonotypes, whereas memory repertoires showed none of this pattern.

Germline CDR1 and CDR2: SEHNR and FQNEAQ (reference sequence). The CDR3 runs 13 residues. V lost 5 bases to trimming and J lost 10 bases, with 12 bases between them. TCRdb itself ran the 5' RACE reads through MiXCR, one entry per CDR3 protein. The sample lists hundreds of thousands of distinct CDR3 sequences; about 18% were seen once. Notes on this clonotype: Its target is not known.

The same specimen was also included in a second study, on T cells expressing NK-cell markers. That source adds: Unclear, still, was the HCMV specificity of the expanded NKG2C+ T cell clones.

V and J are TRBV7-9 and TRBJ1-6; D may be TRBD1 (5 bases). Sample: PBMCs. This sequence was found in a woman between 18 and 29 years old in good health. In DNA, the CDR3 is TGTGCCAGCAGCCAGCAGGGTTTCTCACCCCTCCACTTT. This codes for CASSQQGFSPLHF.